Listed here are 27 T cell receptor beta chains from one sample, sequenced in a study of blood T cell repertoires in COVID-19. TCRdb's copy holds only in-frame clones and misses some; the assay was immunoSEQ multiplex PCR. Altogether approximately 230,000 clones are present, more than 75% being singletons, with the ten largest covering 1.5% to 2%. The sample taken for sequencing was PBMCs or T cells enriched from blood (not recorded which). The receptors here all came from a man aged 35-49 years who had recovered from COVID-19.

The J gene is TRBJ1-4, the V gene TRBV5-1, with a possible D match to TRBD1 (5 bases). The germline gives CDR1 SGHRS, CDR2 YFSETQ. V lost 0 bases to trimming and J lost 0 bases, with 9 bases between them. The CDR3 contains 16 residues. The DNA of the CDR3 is TGCGCCAGCAGCTTGGCAGGGTATGCAACTAATGAAAAACTGTTTTTT. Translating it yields CASSLAGYATNEKLFF. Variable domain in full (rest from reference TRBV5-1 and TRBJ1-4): KAGVTQTPRYLIKTRGQQVTLSCSPISGHRSVSWYQQTPGQGLQFLFEYFSETQRNKGNFPGRFSGRQFSNSRSEMNVSTLELGDSALYLCASSLAGYATNEKLFFGSGTQLSVL.

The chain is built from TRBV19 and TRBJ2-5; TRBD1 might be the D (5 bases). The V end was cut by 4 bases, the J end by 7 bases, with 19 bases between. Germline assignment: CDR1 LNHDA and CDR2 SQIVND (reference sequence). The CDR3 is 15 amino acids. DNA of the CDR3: TGTGCCAGTAGTACCCCCGACAGCACCTACGGGACCCAGTACTTC. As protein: CASSTPDSTYGTQYF.

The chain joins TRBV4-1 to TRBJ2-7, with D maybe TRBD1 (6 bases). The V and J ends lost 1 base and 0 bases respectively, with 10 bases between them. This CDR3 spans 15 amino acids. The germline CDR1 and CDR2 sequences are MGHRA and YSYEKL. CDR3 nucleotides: TGCGCCAGCAGCCAAGCAGGGGCAAGCTCCTACGAGCAGTACTTC. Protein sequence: CASSQAGASSYEQYF.

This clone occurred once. CDR3 DNA: TGCGCCAGCAGCACACCCACACAGGGGTGGAACACCGGGGAGCTGTTTTTT. Amino acids: CASSTPTQGWNTGELFF. V and J are TRBV5-1 and TRBJ2-2; 7 bases match TRBD1. The CDR3 sequence is 17 residues long. Trimming at V came to 4 bases and at J to 1 base, leaving 10 bases not matched to a gene. Looked up from germline, CDR1 is SGHRS and CDR2 is YFSETQ.

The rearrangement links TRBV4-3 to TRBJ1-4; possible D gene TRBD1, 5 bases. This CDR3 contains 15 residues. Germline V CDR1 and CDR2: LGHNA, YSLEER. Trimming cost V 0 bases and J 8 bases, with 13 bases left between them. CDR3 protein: CASSQDWAGFEKLFF. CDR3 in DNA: TGCGCCAGCAGCCAAGATTGGGCAGGGTTCGAAAAACTGTTTTTT.

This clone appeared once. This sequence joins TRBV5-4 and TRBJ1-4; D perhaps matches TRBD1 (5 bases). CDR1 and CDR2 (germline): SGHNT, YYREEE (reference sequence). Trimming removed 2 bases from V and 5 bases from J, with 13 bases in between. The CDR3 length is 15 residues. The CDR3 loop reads CASSLSVGANEKLFF. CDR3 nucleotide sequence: TGTGCCAGCAGCTTATCGGTTGGGGCCAATGAAAAACTGTTTTTT.

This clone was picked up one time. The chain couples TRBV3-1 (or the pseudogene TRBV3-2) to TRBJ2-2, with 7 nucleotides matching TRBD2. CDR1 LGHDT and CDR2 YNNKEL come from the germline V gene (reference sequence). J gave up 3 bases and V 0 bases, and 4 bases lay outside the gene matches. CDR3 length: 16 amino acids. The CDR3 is CASSQEWLADTGELFF. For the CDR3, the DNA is TGTGCCAGCAGCCAAGAGTGGCTAGCGGACACCGGGGAGCTGTTTTTT.

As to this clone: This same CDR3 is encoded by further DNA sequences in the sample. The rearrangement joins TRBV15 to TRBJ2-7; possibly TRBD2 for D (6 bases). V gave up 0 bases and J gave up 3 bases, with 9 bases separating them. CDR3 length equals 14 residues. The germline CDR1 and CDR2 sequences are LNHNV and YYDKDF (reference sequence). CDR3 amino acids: CATSREGGGYEQYF. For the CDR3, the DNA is TGTGCCACCAGCAGAGAGGGGGGAGGCTACGAGCAGTACTTC.

CDR3 region: CASLWGHSLSNQPQHF. CDR3 nucleotide sequence: TGTGCCAGCCTTTGGGGACATTCGCTTAGCAATCAGCCCCAGCATTTT. V gene TRBV19 combines with J gene TRBJ1-5; D might be TRBD1 (6 bases). The germline V gene encodes CDR1 LNHDA and CDR2 SQIVND (reference sequence). CDR3 length: 16 residues. Trimming cost V 9 bases and J 0 bases, with 18 bases left between them.

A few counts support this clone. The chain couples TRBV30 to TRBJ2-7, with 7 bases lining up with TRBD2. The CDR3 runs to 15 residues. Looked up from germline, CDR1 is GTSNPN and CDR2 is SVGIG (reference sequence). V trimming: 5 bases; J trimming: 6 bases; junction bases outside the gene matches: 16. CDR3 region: CAWGTLPSGGFEQYF. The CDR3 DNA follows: TGTGCCTGGGGCACCCTTCCGTCGGGAGGATTCGAGCAGTACTTC.

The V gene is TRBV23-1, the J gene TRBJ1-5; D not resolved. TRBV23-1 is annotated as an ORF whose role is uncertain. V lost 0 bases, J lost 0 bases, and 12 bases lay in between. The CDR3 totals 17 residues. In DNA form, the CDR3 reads TGCGCCAGCAGTCAATCGCATTGCAGAAATAGCAATCAGCCCCAGCATTTT. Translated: CASSQSHCRNSNQPQHF.

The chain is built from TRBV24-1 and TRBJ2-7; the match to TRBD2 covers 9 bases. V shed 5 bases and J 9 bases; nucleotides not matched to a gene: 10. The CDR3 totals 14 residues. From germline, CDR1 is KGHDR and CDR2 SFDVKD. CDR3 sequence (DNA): TGTGCCACCAGTGGCACCGGGACTAGCCTTCCGCAGTACTTC. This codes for CATSGTGTSLPQYF.

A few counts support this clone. Here the CDR3 DNA reads TGTGCCAGCAGCTCCAGGGACAGGGGATTTGGCGGGGAGCTGTTTTTT. It codes for CASSSRDRGFGGELFF. This chain connects TRBV11-3 to TRBJ2-2; 10 bases agree with TRBD1. J lost 7 bases, V lost 4 bases, and 9 bases had no gene match. Germline V gene sequence: CDR1 SGHNT, CDR2 YENEEA. The CDR3 totals 16 residues. Filled out from reference TRBV11-3 and TRBJ2-2, the complete variable domain reads EAGVVQSPRYKIIEKKQPVAFWCNPISGHNTLYWYLQNLGQGPELLIRYENEEAVDDSQLPKDRFSAERLKGVDSTLKIQPAELGDSAVYLCASSSRDRGFGGELFFGEGSRLTVL.

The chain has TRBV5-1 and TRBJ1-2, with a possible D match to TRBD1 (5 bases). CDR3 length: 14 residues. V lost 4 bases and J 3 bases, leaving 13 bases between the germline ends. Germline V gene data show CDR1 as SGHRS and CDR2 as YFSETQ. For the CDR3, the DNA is TGCGCCAGCAGCCCACTACAAGGGGACTATGGCTACACCTTC. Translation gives CASSPLQGDYGYTF.

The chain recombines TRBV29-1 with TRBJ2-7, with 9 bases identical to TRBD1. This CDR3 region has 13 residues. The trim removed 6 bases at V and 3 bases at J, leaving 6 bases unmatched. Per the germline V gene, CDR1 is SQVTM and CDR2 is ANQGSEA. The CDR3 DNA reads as TGCAGCGTGGGGACAGGGTATGGCTACGAGCAGTACTTC. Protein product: CSVGTGYGYEQYF.

Here the CDR3 reads CAWGTSGISGTDTQYF. For the CDR3, the DNA is TGTGCCTGGGGGACTAGCGGGATCAGTGGCACAGATACGCAGTATTTT. This chain connects TRBV30 to TRBJ2-3; 13 bases map to TRBD2. The trim removed 5 bases at V and 1 base at J, leaving 6 bases unmatched. Germline-derived CDR1 and CDR2 are GTSNPN and SVGIG (reference sequence). The CDR3 is made up of 16 amino acids.

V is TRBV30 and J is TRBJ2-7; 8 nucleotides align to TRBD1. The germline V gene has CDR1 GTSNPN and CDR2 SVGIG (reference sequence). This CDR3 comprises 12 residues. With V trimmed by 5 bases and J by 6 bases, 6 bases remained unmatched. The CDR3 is CAWDRGRLEQYF. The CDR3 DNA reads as TGTGCCTGGGACAGGGGTCGCCTCGAGCAGTACTTC.

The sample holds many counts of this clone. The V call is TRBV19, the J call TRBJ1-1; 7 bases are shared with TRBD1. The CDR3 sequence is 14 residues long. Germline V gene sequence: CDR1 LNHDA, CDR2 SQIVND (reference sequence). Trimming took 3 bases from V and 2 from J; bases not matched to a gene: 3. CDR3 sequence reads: CASSIGTVNTEAFF. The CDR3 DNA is TGTGCCAGTAGTATCGGGACAGTAAACACTGAAGCTTTCTTT.

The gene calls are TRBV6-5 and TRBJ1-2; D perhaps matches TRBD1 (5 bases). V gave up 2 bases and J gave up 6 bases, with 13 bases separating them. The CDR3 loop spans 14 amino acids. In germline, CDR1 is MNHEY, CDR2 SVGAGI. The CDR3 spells CASSYQGGSDGYTF. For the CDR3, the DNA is TGTGCCAGCAGTTACCAGGGAGGGTCGGATGGCTACACCTTC.

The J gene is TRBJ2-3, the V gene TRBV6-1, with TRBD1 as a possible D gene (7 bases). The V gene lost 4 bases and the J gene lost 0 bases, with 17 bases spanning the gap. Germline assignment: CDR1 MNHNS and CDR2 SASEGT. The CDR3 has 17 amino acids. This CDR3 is CASSVAQGGPSTDTQYF. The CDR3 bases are TGTGCCAGCAGTGTAGCTCAGGGGGGCCCTAGCACAGATACGCAGTATTTT.

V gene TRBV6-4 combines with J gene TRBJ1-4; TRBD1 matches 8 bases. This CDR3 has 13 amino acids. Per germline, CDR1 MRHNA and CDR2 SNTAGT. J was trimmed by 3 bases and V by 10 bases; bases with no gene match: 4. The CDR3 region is CAIMTGANEKLFF. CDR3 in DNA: TGTGCCATCATGACAGGGGCTAATGAAAAACTGTTTTTT.

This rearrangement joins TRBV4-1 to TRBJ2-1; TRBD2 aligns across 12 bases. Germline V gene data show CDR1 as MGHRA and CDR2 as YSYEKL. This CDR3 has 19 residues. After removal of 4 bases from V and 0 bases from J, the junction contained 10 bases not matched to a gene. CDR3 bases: TGCGCCAGCAGCCCCGGACTAGCGGGGCGTTCTAGCTCCTACAATGAGCAGTTCTTC. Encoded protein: CASSPGLAGRSSSYNEQFF.

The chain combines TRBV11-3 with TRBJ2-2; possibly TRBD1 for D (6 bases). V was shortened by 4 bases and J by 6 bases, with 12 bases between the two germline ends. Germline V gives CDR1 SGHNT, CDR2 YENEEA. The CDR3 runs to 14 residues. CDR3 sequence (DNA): TGTGCCAGCAGCTACATAACAGGGTCCGGGGAGCTGTTTTTT. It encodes CASSYITGSGELFF.

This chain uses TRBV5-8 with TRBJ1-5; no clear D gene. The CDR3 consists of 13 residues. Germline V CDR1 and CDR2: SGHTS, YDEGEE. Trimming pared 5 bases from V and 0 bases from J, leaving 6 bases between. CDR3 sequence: CASRQYSNQPQHF. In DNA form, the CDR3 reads TGTGCCAGCAGACAGTATAGCAATCAGCCCCAGCATTTT.

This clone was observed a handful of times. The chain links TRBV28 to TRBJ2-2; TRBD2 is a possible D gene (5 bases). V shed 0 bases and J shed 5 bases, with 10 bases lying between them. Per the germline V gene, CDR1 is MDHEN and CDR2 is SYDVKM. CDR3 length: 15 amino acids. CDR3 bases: TGTGCCAGCAGTTTATGGAGTTCGGGGACCGGGGAGCTGTTTTTT. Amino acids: CASSLWSSGTGELFF.

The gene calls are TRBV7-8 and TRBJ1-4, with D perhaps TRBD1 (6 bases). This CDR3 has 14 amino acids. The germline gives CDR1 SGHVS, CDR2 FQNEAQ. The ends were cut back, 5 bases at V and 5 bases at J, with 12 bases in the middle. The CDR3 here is CASSLGTRNEKLFF. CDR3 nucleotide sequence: TGTGCCAGCAGCCTAGGGACAAGAAATGAAAAACTGTTTTTT. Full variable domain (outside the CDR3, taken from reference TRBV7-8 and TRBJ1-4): GAGVSQSPRYKVAKRGQDVALRCDPISGHVSLFWYQQALGQGPEFLTYFQNEAQLDKSGLPSDRFFAERPEGSVSTLKIQRTQQEDSAVYLCASSLGTRNEKLFFGSGTQLSVL.

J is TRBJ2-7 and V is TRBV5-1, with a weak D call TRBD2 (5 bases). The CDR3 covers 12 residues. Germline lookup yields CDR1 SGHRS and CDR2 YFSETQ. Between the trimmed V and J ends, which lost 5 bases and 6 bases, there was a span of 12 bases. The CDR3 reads CASSMDSPEQYF. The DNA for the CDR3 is TGCGCCAGCAGTATGGACTCCCCCGAGCAGTACTTC.